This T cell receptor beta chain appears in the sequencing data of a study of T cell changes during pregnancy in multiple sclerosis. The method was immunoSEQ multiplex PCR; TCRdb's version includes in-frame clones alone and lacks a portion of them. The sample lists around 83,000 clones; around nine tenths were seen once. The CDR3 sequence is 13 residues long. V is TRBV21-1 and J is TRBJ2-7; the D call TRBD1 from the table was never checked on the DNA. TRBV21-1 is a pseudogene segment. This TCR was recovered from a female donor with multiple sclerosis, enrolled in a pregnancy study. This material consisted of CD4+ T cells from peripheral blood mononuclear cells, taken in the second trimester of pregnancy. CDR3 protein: CASSRLTGNEQYF. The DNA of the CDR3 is TGTGCCAGCAGCAGACTGACAGGGAACGAGCAGTACTTC.